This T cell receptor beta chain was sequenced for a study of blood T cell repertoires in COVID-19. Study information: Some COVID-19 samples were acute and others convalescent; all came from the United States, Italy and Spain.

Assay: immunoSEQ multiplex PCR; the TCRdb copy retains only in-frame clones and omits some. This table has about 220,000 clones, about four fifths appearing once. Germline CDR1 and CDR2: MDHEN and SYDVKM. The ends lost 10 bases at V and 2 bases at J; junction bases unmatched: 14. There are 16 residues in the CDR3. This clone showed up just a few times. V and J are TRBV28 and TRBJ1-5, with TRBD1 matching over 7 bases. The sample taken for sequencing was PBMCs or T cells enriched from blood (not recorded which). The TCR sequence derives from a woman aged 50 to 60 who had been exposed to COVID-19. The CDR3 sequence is CATRDSARNGNQPQHF. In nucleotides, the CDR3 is TGTGCCACAAGGGACAGCGCAAGGAATGGCAATCAGCCCCAGCATTTT.